This is a list of T cell receptor beta chains from one sample in a study of blood T cell repertoires in COVID-19. Using immunoSEQ multiplex PCR, the repertoire was profiled, and TCRdb retains in-frame clones only, with some absent. The sample lists approximately 170,000 clones, around 80% seen once, with about an eighth in the top ten. The sequenced sample was peripheral blood. The receptors shown here come from a woman in her forties or fifties with acute or convalescent COVID-19. Both conserved end residues are part of each CDR3. The D gene is left open where the match is weak. Where a row states a size, it is once, few, many or the class of an expanded clone; other rows omit it.

size	V	J	D	CDR3	DNA
NA	TRBV4-1	TRBJ1-1	NA	CASRSEGPAEAFF	TGCGCCAGCCGGTCGGAGGGACCCGCTGAAGCTTTCTTT
NA	TRBV18	TRBJ1-1	TRBD1	CASSPRDRGQWAEAFF	TGTGCCAGCTCCCCCCGGGACAGGGGGCAATGGGCTGAAGCTTTCTTT
NA	TRBV24-1	TRBJ2-7	NA	CATSRGGGYEQYF	TGTGCCACCAGCCGAGGCGGAGGCTACGAGCAGTACTTC
NA	TRBV7-2	TRBJ1-2	NA	CASSLGSRTASYGYTF	TGTGCCAGCAGCTTAGGTTCGCGGACAGCGTCCTATGGCTACACCTTC
NA	TRBV11-3	TRBJ2-3	TRBD1	CASSLGTGGPDTQYF	TGTGCCAGCAGCTTAGGGACAGGGGGCCCAGATACGCAGTATTTT
NA	TRBV4-1	TRBJ2-4	TRBD1	CASSQVNDRADIQYF	TGCGCCAGCAGCCAAGTAAACGACAGGGCGGACATTCAGTACTTC
NA	TRBV20-1	TRBJ1-1	NA	CSASIRNTEAFF	TGCAGTGCTAGTATTAGGAACACTGAAGCTTTCTTT
once	TRBV19	TRBJ2-1	NA	CASSMEPRAGEQFF	TGTGCCAGTAGTATGGAGCCGCGGGCGGGAGAGCAGTTCTTC
NA	TRBV28	TRBJ1-5	NA	CASHLEHQPQHF	TGTGCCAGCCATCTAGAGCATCAGCCCCAGCATTTT
few	TRBV3-1/TRBV3-2	TRBJ2-3	NA	CASSQGRTTDTQYF	TGTGCCAGCAGCCAAGGGAGAACCACAGATACGCAGTATTTT
NA	TRBV4-3	TRBJ2-5	NA	CASSPEGQPPETQYF	TGCGCCAGCAGCCCGGAGGGACAGCCTCCGGAGACCCAGTACTTC
many	TRBV10-2	TRBJ2-7	TRBD2	CASSSGTNYEQYF	TGCGCCAGCAGTAGCGGGACGAACTACGAGCAGTACTTC
NA	TRBV3-1/TRBV3-2	TRBJ2-1	TRBD1	CASRLLQGDEQFF	TGTGCCAGCAGGCTCCTACAGGGGGATGAGCAGTTCTTC
NA	TRBV19	TRBJ2-1	TRBD1	CASSIWQGADNEQFF	TGTGCCAGTAGTATCTGGCAGGGGGCCGACAATGAGCAGTTCTTC
NA	TRBV3-1/TRBV3-2	TRBJ2-1	NA	CASSQEALQNNEQFF	TGTGCCAGCAGCCAAGAGGCACTACAAAACAATGAGCAGTTCTTC
NA	TRBV5-1	TRBJ2-6	TRBD1	CASSLVAGGSGANVLTF	TGCGCCAGCAGCTTGGTAGCAGGGGGTTCTGGGGCCAACGTCCTGACTTTC
few	TRBV6-6	TRBJ2-2	NA	CASSLLSPGAGAANTGELFF	TGTGCCAGCAGTCTCCTAAGCCCAGGGGCGGGAGCAGCGAACACCGGGGAGCTGTTTTTT
NA	TRBV27	TRBJ2-1	TRBD2	CASRTSGGTNEQFF	TGTGCCAGCAGGACTAGCGGGGGGACAAATGAGCAGTTCTTC
NA	TRBV28	TRBJ2-7	TRBD1	CASTTRSQGAYEQYF	TGTGCCAGCACCACGCGATCACAGGGGGCCTACGAGCAGTACTTC
NA	TRBV29-1	TRBJ2-2	NA	CSVRVGNTGELFF	TGCAGCGTGAGGGTGGGGAACACCGGGGAGCTGTTTTTT
NA	TRBV6-5	TRBJ2-2	NA	CASNYEVNTGELFF	TGTGCCAGCAACTATGAGGTGAACACCGGGGAGCTGTTTTTT
few	TRBV29-1	TRBJ2-1	NA	CSGGAGPNEQFF	TGCAGCGGGGGGGCGGGACCCAATGAGCAGTTCTTC
NA	TRBV30	TRBJ1-3	NA	CAWGSGNTIYF	TGTGCCTGGGGATCAGGAAACACCATATATTTT
NA	TRBV4-3	TRBJ2-4	NA	CASSQGSSNIQYF	TGCGCCAGCAGCCAAGGAAGCTCCAACATTCAGTACTTC
NA	TRBV11-3	TRBJ2-7	NA	CASSQDSSVHYEQYF	TGTGCCAGCAGCCAAGATTCTAGCGTACACTACGAGCAGTACTTC
NA	TRBV24-1	TRBJ2-1	TRBD2	CATSDSGLANNEQFF	TGTGCCACCAGTGATTCGGGACTAGCGAACAATGAGCAGTTCTTC
NA	TRBV2	TRBJ1-4	NA	CASRTTARPTINEKLFF	TGTGCCAGCAGGACCACAGCTCGACCGACCATTAATGAAAAACTGTTTTTT
NA	TRBV30	TRBJ2-4	TRBD1	CAWSRGQGGLIAKNIQYF	TGTGCCTGGAGTAGAGGACAGGGCGGCCTGATAGCCAAAAACATTCAGTACTTC
few	TRBV5-4	TRBJ2-5	TRBD1	CASSQRDRGKQETQYF	TGTGCCAGCAGCCAGCGGGACAGGGGGAAACAAGAGACCCAGTACTTC
NA	TRBV20-1	TRBJ1-4	NA	CSAGGREKLFF	TGCAGTGCAGGGGGTCGAGAAAAACTGTTTTTT
few	TRBV7-6	TRBJ2-1	TRBD2	CASSHRLAESYNEQFF	TGTGCCAGCAGCCACCGACTAGCGGAATCCTACAATGAGCAGTTCTTC
NA	TRBV18	TRBJ2-1	NA	CASSPLGQSYNEQFF	TGTGCCAGCTCACCACTAGGACAGTCCTACAATGAGCAGTTCTTC
NA	TRBV19	TRBJ2-1	NA	CASGNDRLAYNEQFF	TGTGCCAGTGGTAATGACAGGCTAGCCTACAATGAGCAGTTCTTC
few	TRBV2	TRBJ2-1	TRBD2	CASSEGFGTSGNNEQFF	TGTGCCAGCAGTGAAGGGTTCGGGACTAGCGGGAACAATGAGCAGTTCTTC
NA	TRBV24-1	TRBJ1-5	TRBD1	CATSDPTGGTGPQHF	TGTGCCACCAGTGATCCCACAGGGGGCACGGGGCCCCAGCATTTT
NA	TRBV6-5	TRBJ2-1	TRBD2	CASSPLSREEGKQFF	TGTGCCAGCAGCCCATTGTCGCGGGAGGAAGGAAAGCAGTTCTTC
NA	TRBV12-5	TRBJ1-6	TRBD1	CASGLVQTGTGHNSPLHF	TGTGCTAGTGGTTTGGTTCAAACCGGGACAGGGCACAATTCACCCCTCCACTTT
NA	TRBV18	TRBJ1-2	NA	CASSLGSDGYTF	TGTGCCAGCTCATTGGGGAGCGACGGCTACACCTTC
NA	TRBV11-2	TRBJ2-7	NA	CASSFQRAGEQYF	TGTGCCAGCAGCTTCCAGAGGGCTGGCGAGCAGTACTTC
NA	TRBV9	TRBJ1-2	NA	CASSVPGNGYTF	TGTGCCAGCAGCGTACCAGGGAACGGCTACACCTTC
NA	TRBV19	TRBJ2-5	NA	CASSMELMETQYF	TGTGCCAGTAGTATGGAGCTTATGGAGACCCAGTACTTC
NA	TRBV6-5	TRBJ2-7	TRBD1	CASMIRTGGEQYF	TGTGCCAGCATGATCCGGACAGGGGGTGAGCAGTACTTC
NA	TRBV15	TRBJ2-2	TRBD2	CATSRVFGGGRGTNTGELFF	TGTGCCACCAGCAGAGTTTTCGGGGGCGGGAGGGGAACGAACACCGGGGAGCTGTTTTTT
NA	TRBV6-4	TRBJ2-1	NA	CASSETRPLYNEQFF	TGTGCCAGCAGTGAGACTAGACCGCTATACAATGAGCAGTTCTTC
few	TRBV30	TRBJ2-1	TRBD2	CAWREERGGTYNEQFF	TGTGCCTGGAGAGAGGAACGGGGAGGGACCTACAATGAGCAGTTCTTC
once	TRBV30	TRBJ2-7	NA	CAWSVRGYEQYF	TGTGCCTGGAGTGTAAGGGGCTACGAGCAGTACTTC
NA	TRBV28	TRBJ2-7	NA	CASTRTATYEQYF	TGTGCCAGCACTCGGACTGCCACCTACGAGCAGTACTTC
NA	TRBV7-9	TRBJ2-7	TRBD1	CASTQGERGPYEQYF	TGTGCCAGCACCCAGGGGGAGAGGGGGCCGTACGAGCAGTACTTC
NA	TRBV28	TRBJ1-6	NA	CASTPMETAKPLHF	TGTGCCAGCACACCGATGGAGACAGCGAAACCCCTCCACTTT
NA	TRBV5-1	TRBJ2-5	NA	CASSLVGGQETQYF	TGCGCCAGCAGCTTGGTAGGGGGCCAAGAGACCCAGTACTTC